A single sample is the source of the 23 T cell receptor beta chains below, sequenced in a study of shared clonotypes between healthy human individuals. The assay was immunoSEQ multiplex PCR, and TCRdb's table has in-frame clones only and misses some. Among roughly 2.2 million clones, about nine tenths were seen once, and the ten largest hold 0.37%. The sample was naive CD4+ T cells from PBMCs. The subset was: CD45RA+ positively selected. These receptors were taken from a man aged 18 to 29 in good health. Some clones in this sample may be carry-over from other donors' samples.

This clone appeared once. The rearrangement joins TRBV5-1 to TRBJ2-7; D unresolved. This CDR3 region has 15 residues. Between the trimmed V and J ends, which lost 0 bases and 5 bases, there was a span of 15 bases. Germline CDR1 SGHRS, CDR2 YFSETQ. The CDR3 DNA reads TGCGCCAGCAGCTTGGTCCCAGGACCAGAAAACGAGCAGTACTTC. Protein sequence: CASSLVPGPENEQYF.

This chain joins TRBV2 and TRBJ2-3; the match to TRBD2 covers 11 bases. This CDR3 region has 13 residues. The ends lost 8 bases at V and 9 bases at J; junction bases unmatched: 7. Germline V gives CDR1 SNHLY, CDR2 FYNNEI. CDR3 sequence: CASGRTSGQTQYF. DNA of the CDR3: TGTGCCAGCGGTAGGACTAGCGGGCAAACGCAGTATTTT.

The CDR3: CASSYSSPSGANVLTF. CDR3 sequence (DNA): TGTGCCAGCAGTTACTCGAGTCCCTCTGGGGCCAACGTCCTGACTTTC. This sequence joins TRBV6-6 and TRBJ2-6; no definite D call. The CDR3 contains 16 residues. CDR1 is MNHNY and CDR2 is SVGAGI in the germline V gene (reference sequence). V shed 0 bases and J shed 0 bases, with 6 bases lying between them.

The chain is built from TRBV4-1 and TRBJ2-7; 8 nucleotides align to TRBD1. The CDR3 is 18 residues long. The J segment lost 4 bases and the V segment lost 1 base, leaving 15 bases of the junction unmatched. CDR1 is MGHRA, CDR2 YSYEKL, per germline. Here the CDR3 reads CASSQAWPPGQVSYEQYF. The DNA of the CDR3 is TGCGCCAGCAGCCAAGCCTGGCCCCCGGGACAGGTGTCTTACGAGCAGTACTTC.

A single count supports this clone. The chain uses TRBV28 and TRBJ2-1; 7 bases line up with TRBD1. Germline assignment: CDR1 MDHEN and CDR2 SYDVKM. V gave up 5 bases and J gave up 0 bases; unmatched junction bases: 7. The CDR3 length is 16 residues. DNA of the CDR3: TGTGCCAGCAGTAACATACAGGGGTCCTCCTACAATGAGCAGTTCTTC. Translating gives CASSNIQGSSYNEQFF. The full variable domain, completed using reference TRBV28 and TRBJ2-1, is DVKVTQSSRYLVKRTGEKVFLECVQDMDHENMFWYRQDPGLGLRLIYFSYDVKMKEKGDIPEGYSVSREKKERFSLILESASTNQTSMYLCASSNIQGSSYNEQFFGPGTRLTVL.

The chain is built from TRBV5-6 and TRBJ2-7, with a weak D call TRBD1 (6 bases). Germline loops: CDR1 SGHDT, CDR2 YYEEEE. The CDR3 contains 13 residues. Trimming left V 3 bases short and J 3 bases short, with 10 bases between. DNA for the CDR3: TGTGCCAGCAGCTCCGAGGACAGCTACGAGCAGTACTTC. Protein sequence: CASSSEDSYEQYF.

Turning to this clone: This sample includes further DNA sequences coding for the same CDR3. CDR3 in amino acids: CASSLARDEQYF. Here the CDR3 DNA reads TGTGCCAGCAGCTTAGCCCGCGACGAGCAGTACTTC. This chain connects TRBV7-9 to TRBJ2-7; the D is unclear. From germline, CDR1 is SEHNR and CDR2 FQNEAQ (reference sequence). There are 12 residues in the CDR3. The germline V and J ends were trimmed by 0 bases and 5 bases, with 5 bases remaining between them.

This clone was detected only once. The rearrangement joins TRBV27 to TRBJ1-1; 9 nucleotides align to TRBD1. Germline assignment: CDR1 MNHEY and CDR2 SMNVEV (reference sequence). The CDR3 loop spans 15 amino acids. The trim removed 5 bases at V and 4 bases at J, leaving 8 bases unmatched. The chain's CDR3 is CASSPGQGRGTEAFF. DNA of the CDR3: TGTGCCAGCAGTCCGGGACAGGGCCGTGGCACTGAAGCTTTCTTT.

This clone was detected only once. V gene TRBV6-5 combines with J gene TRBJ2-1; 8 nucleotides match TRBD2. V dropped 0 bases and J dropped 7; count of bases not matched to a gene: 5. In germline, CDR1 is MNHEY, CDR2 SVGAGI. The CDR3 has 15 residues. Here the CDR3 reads CASSYSGERENEQFF. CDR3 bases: TGTGCCAGCAGTTACTCGGGGGAGCGGGAGAATGAGCAGTTCTTC.

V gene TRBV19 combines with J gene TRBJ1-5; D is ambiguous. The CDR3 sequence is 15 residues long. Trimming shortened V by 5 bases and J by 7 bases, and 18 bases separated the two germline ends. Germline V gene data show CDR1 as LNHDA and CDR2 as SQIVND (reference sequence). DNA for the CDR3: TGTGCCAGTAGTCCCTCGGCTCGCGGAGTGCAGCCCCAGCATTTT. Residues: CASSPSARGVQPQHF.

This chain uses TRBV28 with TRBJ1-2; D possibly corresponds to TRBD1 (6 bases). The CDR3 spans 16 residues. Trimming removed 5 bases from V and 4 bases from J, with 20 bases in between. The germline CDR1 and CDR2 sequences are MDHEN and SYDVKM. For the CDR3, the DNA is TGTGCCAGCAGTCCAACAGCAATGGGGGGCCCCTATGGCTACACCTTC. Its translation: CASSPTAMGGPYGYTF.

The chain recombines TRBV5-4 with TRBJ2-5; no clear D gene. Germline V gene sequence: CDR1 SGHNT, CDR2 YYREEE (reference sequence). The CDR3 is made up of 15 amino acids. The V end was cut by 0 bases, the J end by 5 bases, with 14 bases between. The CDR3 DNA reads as TGTGCCAGCAGCTTGGCGGCGTGGGCGCGGGAGACCCAGTACTTC. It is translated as CASSLAAWARETQYF.

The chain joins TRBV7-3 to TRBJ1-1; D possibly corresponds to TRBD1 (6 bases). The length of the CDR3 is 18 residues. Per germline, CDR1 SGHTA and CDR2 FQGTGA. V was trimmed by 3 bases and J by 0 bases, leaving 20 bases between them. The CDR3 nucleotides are TGTGCCAGCAGCTTCCTCAGCGGGGGGGCGGCTGTGAACACTGAAGCTTTCTTT. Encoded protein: CASSFLSGGAAVNTEAFF.

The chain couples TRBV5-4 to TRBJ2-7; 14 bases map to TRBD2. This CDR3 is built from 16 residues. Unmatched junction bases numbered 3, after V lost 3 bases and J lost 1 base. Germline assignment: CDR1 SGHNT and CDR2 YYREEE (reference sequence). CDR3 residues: CASSSGTSGGSYEQYF. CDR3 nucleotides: TGTGCCAGCAGCTCGGGGACTAGCGGGGGATCCTACGAGCAGTACTTC.

CDR3 sequence: CSVLRVGARDTQYF. CDR3 nucleotides: TGCAGCGTCCTGAGGGTGGGGGCAAGAGATACGCAGTATTTT. The chain joins TRBV29-1 to TRBJ2-3, with a possible D match to TRBD1 (6 bases). Germline CDR1 reads SQVTM; CDR2 reads ANQGSEA. This CDR3 spans 14 amino acids. V lost 6 bases to trimming and J lost 5 bases, with 18 bases between them.

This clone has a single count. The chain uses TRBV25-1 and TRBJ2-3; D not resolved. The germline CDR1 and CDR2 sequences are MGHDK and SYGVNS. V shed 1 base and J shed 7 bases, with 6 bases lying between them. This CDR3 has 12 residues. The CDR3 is CASSEFDYTQYF. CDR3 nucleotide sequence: TGTGCCAGCAGTGAATTTGACTATACGCAGTATTTT.

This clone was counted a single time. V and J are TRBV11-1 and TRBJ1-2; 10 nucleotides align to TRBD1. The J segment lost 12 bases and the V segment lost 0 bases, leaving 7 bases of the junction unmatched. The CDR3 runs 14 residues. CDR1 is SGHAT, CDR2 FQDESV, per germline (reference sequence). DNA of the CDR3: TGTGCCAGCAGCTTAGCTGGGACAGGGGCGATTAACACCTTC. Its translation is CASSLAGTGAINTF.

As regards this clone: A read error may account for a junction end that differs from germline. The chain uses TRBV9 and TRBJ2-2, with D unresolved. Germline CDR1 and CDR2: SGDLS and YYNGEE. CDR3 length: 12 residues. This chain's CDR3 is CASSTDTRELFF. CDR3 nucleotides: TGTGCCAGCAGCACCGACACCCGGGAGCTGTTTTTT.

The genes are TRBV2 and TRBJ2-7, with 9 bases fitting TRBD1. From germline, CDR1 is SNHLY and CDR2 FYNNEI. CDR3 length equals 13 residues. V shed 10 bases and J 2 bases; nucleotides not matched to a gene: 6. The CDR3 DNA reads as TGTGCCACTCTGCGGGACAGGGCCTACGAGCAGTACTTC. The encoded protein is CATLRDRAYEQYF.

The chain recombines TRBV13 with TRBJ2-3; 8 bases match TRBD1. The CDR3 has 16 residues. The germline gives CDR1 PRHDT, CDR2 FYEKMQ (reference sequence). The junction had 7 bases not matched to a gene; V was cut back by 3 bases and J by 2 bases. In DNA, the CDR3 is TGTGCCAGCAGCTTTTCGACAGGGGCCCTCACAGATACGCAGTATTTT. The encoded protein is CASSFSTGALTDTQYF. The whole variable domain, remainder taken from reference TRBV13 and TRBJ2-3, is AAGVIQSPRHLIKEKRETATLKCYPIPRHDTVYWYQQGPGQDPQFLISFYEKMQSDKGSIPDRFSAQQFSDYHSELNMSSLELGDSALYFCASSFSTGALTDTQYFGPGTRLTVL.

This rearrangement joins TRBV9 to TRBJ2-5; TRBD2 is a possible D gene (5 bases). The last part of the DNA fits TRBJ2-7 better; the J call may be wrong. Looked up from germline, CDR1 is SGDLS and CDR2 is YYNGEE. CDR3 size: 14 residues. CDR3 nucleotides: TGTGCCAGCAGCTCCCTGGACCGGGGTTACGAGCAGTACTTC. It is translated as CASSSLDRGYEQYF.

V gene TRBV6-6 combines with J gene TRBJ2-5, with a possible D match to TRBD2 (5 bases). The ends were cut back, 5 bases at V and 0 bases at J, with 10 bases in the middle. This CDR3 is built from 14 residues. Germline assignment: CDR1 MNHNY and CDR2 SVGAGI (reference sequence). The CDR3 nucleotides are TGTGCCAGCAGTGAGGACTCTTACCAAGAGACCCAGTACTTC. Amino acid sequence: CASSEDSYQETQYF.

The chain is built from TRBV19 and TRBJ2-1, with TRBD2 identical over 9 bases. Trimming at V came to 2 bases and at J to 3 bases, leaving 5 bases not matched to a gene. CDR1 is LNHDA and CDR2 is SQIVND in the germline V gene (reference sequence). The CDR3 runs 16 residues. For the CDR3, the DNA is TGTGCCAGTAGTATATCGCCGACTAGCGGCTACAATGAGCAGTTCTTC. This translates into CASSISPTSGYNEQFF.